The 27 T cell receptor beta chains presented below share a single source sample, sequenced in a study of blood T cell repertoires in COVID-19. Clones were read by immunoSEQ multiplex PCR, and TCRdb kept only the in-frame ones, dropping some. The data contain roughly 440,000 clones, about 91% of them singletons. Sequenced sample: peripheral blood. Receptors originate from a woman in her fifties or sixties with COVID-19, enrolled during active disease.

V usage is TRBV5-1 and J usage is TRBJ1-2, with 12 positions matching TRBD1. Germline loops: CDR1 SGHRS, CDR2 YFSETQ. CDR3 length: 15 amino acids. V lost 4 bases, J lost 6 bases, and 7 bases stayed unmatched. The DNA of the CDR3 is TGCGCCAGCAGCCCCTGGGGACAGGGGGCCGATGGCTACACCTTC. Encoded protein: CASSPWGQGADGYTF.

CDR3 amino acids: CASTGGTTNEKLFF. As DNA, the CDR3 is TGTGCCAGCACAGGGGGAACAACTAATGAAAAACTGTTTTTT. The chain couples TRBV28 to TRBJ1-4; 7 bases align to TRBD1. The V and J ends lost 7 bases and 0 bases, in that order; junction bases with no gene match: 2. The germline gives CDR1 MDHEN, CDR2 SYDVKM. This CDR3 region has 14 residues.

The chain couples TRBV6-4 to TRBJ2-1, with D possibly matching TRBD1 (6 bases). Germline CDR1 reads MRHNA; CDR2 reads SNTAGT. This CDR3 comprises 14 residues. Trimming removed 3 bases from V and 6 bases from J, with 12 bases in between. The CDR3 here is CASSERGNSNEQFF. The CDR3 DNA follows: TGTGCCAGCAGTGAAAGGGGGAACAGCAATGAGCAGTTCTTC.

The chain joins TRBV29-1 to TRBJ1-1, with D possibly TRBD1 on 5 matching bases. Germline CDR1 and CDR2: SQVTM and ANQGSEA. The CDR3 has 13 residues. Trimming cost V 7 bases and J 6 bases, with 18 bases left between them. CDR3: CSAGNYQGAEAFF. The CDR3 nucleotides are TGCAGCGCTGGGAACTATCAAGGGGCTGAAGCTTTCTTT. The whole variable domain, remainder taken from reference TRBV29-1 and TRBJ1-1, is SAVISQKPSRDICQRGTSLTIQCQVDSQVTMMFWYRQQPGQSLTLIATANQGSEATYESGFVIDKFPISRPNLTFSTLTVSNMSPEDSSIYLCSAGNYQGAEAFFGQGTRLTVV.

V and J are TRBV5-6 and TRBJ2-1; 10 positions match TRBD2. The CDR3 sequence is 15 residues long. Trimming cost V 3 bases and J 6 bases; bases outside gene matches: 6. Germline lookup yields CDR1 SGHDT and CDR2 YYEEEE. As DNA, the CDR3 is TGTGCCAGCAGCTCCCAGCGGGGGGGCCGCAATGAGCAGTTCTTC. Its translation is CASSSQRGGRNEQFF.

In its sample, this clone was seen once. This chain links TRBV5-1 with TRBJ2-7; 11 nucleotides line up with TRBD2. Germline values: CDR1 SGHRS, CDR2 YFSETQ. The CDR3 covers 16 residues. With V trimmed by 0 bases and J by 4 bases, 6 bases remained unmatched. CDR3 amino acids: CASSLGLLAGGYEQYF. The CDR3 DNA is TGCGCCAGCAGCTTGGGTCTTCTAGCGGGGGGATACGAGCAGTACTTC. Supplemented by reference TRBV5-1 and TRBJ2-7, the full variable domain reads KAGVTQTPRYLIKTRGQQVTLSCSPISGHRSVSWYQQTPGQGLQFLFEYFSETQRNKGNFPGRFSGRQFSNSRSEMNVSTLELGDSALYLCASSLGLLAGGYEQYFGPGTRLTVT.

The chain uses TRBV5-8 and TRBJ1-2; no clear D. CDR1 and CDR2 (germline): SGHTS, YDEGEE. Trimming shortened V by 0 bases and J by 0 bases, and 9 bases separated the two germline ends. This CDR3 spans 15 amino acids. Here the CDR3 reads CASSLDGGANYGYTF. The DNA of the CDR3 is TGTGCCAGCAGCTTGGATGGCGGAGCTAACTATGGCTACACCTTC.

The chain combines TRBV21-1 with TRBJ1-3; the DNA was not compared with TRBD1, the D call given in the table. TRBV21-1 is noted as a pseudogene. The length of the CDR3 is 15 residues. The CDR3 loop is CASRYTGKVENTIYF. DNA of the CDR3: TGTGCCAGCAGGTATACAGGGAAAGTAGAAAACACCATATATTTT.

The V gene is TRBV29-1, the J gene TRBJ2-1, with D uncertain. The germline V gene has CDR1 SQVTM and CDR2 ANQGSEA. The CDR3 extends over 15 amino acids. Trimming left V 0 bases short and J 3 bases short, with 12 bases between. This chain's CDR3 is CSVEELDRFYNEQFF. CDR3 nucleotides: TGCAGCGTTGAAGAGCTAGACCGCTTCTACAATGAGCAGTTCTTC.

The chain joins TRBV2 to TRBJ2-1; 9 bases map to TRBD2. Trimming cost V 4 bases and J 7 bases; bases outside gene matches: 8. The germline V gene encodes CDR1 SNHLY and CDR2 FYNNEI. This CDR3 contains 15 residues. The DNA for the CDR3 is TGTGCCAGCAGTGCCAGCGGGGGGATCGGGAATGAGCAGTTCTTC. This gives the protein CASSASGGIGNEQFF.

Concerning this clone: The same CDR3 is also encoded by other DNA sequences in this sample. The J gene is TRBJ2-7, the V gene TRBV29-1; TRBD1 aligns across 8 bases. The V gene end was trimmed by 3 bases and the J gene end by 0 bases; junction bases not matched to a gene: 4. There are 14 residues in the CDR3. The germline V gene encodes CDR1 SQVTM and CDR2 ANQGSEA. CDR3 loop: CSVDTGTGSYEQYF. CDR3 sequence (DNA): TGCAGCGTTGATACAGGGACAGGCTCCTACGAGCAGTACTTC.

The chain carries TRBV30 and TRBJ2-2; 8 bases agree with TRBD1. This CDR3 has 17 amino acids. Germline CDR1 reads GTSNPN; CDR2 reads SVGIG (reference sequence). Unmatched junction bases numbered 13, after V lost 2 bases and J lost 5 bases. The CDR3 DNA reads as TGTGCCTGGAGTACCCAGGGGGCATTATTCGGGACCGGGGAGCTGTTTTTT. It specifies CAWSTQGALFGTGELFF.

The genes are TRBV2 and TRBJ1-2; tentatively, D is TRBD1 (5 bases). The CDR3 length is 14 residues. Trimming shortened V by 4 bases and J by 8 bases, and 17 bases separated the two germline ends. Germline assignment: CDR1 SNHLY and CDR2 FYNNEI. The CDR3 nucleotides read TGTGCCAGCAGTGTCGGGACTGCGTTTTTAGGCTACACCTTC. It codes for CASSVGTAFLGYTF.

This clone was seen only once. The V gene is TRBV19, the J gene TRBJ1-2; D might be TRBD1 (6 bases). V shed 5 bases and J shed 5 bases, with 12 bases lying between them. Germline CDR1 LNHDA, CDR2 SQIVND (reference sequence). The CDR3 is made up of 13 amino acids. Here the CDR3 DNA reads TGTGCCAGTAGTCCGGACAGAGATTATGGCTACACCTTC. This codes for CASSPDRDYGYTF.

The chain has TRBV13 and TRBJ1-3, with 9 bases identical to TRBD1. Germline values: CDR1 PRHDT, CDR2 FYEKMQ (reference sequence). The CDR3 sequence is 14 residues long. With V trimmed by 4 bases and J by 3 bases, 1 base remained unmatched. CDR3 in amino acids: CASSWTGDGNTIYF. The CDR3 region has the DNA TGTGCCAGCAGCTGGACAGGGGATGGAAACACCATATATTTT.

The J gene is TRBJ1-1, the V gene TRBV12-3 or TRBV12-4; no firm D call. V was cut by 1 base and J by 6 bases, with 9 bases left in between. This CDR3 is 13 amino acids long. In nucleotides, the CDR3 is TGTGCCAGCAGTTTAGATCGGGTCGCTGAAGCTTTCTTT. This codes for CASSLDRVAEAFF.

The V gene is TRBV5-1, the J gene TRBJ2-3; TRBD2 matches 13 bases. This CDR3 has 19 residues. With 4 bases clipped from V and 1 base from J, the junction kept 12 bases outside the gene matches. Germline values: CDR1 SGHRS, CDR2 YFSETQ. In DNA form, the CDR3 reads TGCGCCAGCAGCCTTACTAGCGGGGGGGCTCGAAGGGGCACAGATACGCAGTATTTT. Translation gives CASSLTSGGARRGTDTQYF.

The chain is built from TRBV11-1 and TRBJ2-3; 8 bases map to TRBD2. V trimming: 6 bases; J trimming: 2 bases; junction bases outside the gene matches: 7. CDR3 size: 15 residues. Germline CDR1 and CDR2: SGHAT and FQDESV (reference sequence). The CDR3 DNA sequence: TGTGCCAGCAGAAAACGGGGGGGCCTCACAGATACGCAGTATTTT. It specifies CASRKRGGLTDTQYF.

The J gene is TRBJ1-1, the V gene TRBV2; D is ambiguous. Looked up from germline, CDR1 is SNHLY and CDR2 is FYNNEI. V lost 5 bases, J lost 1 base, and 14 bases lay in between. The CDR3 runs 15 residues. The CDR3 DNA follows: TGTGCCAGCAGTCCTAGGGAGGTGCCGAACACTGAAGCTTTCTTT. Its protein is CASSPREVPNTEAFF. Combining the CDR3 with reference TRBV2 and TRBJ1-1 gives the whole variable domain EPEVTQTPSHQVTQMGQEVILRCVPISNHLYFYWYRQILGQKVEFLVSFYNNEISEKSEIFDDQFSVERPDGSNFTLKIRSTKLEDSAMYFCASSPREVPNTEAFFGQGTRLTVV.

A single count supports this clone. The chain recombines TRBV27 with TRBJ2-7, with 9 nucleotides matching TRBD1. CDR1 and CDR2 (germline): MNHEY, SMNVEV (reference sequence). The CDR3 length is 15 residues. V lost 5 bases to trimming and J lost 3 bases; unmatched junction nucleotides: 8. The CDR3 region is CASSAPGQGGYEQYF. Here the CDR3 DNA reads TGTGCCAGCAGTGCCCCGGGACAGGGAGGCTACGAGCAGTACTTC.

The CDR3, as DNA: TGTGCCAGCAGCCAGGAAAGCAGGGACTATGGCTACACCTTC. Its translation: CASSQESRDYGYTF. The V and J genes are TRBV3-1 (or the pseudogene TRBV3-2) and TRBJ1-2; D perhaps matches TRBD1 (5 bases). The germline V gene encodes CDR1 LGHDT and CDR2 YNNKEL (reference sequence). This CDR3 has 14 amino acids. V was trimmed by 3 bases and J by 3 bases, leaving 11 bases between them.

The chain uses TRBV19 and TRBJ2-2; 9 nucleotides match TRBD2. Losses at the gene ends were 3 bases for V and 7 bases for J; bases not matched to a gene: 6. This CDR3 contains 15 residues. The germline gives CDR1 LNHDA, CDR2 SQIVND (reference sequence). CDR3 residues: CASSMRGGLNGELFF. CDR3 DNA sequence: TGTGCCAGTAGTATGCGGGGGGGCCTTAACGGGGAGCTGTTTTTT.

The chain is built from TRBV30 and TRBJ1-1, with a weak D call TRBD1 (6 bases). CDR3 length: 14 residues. Germline V gene sequence: CDR1 GTSNPN, CDR2 SVGIG (reference sequence). V was shortened by 0 bases and J by 4 bases, with 12 bases between the two germline ends. CDR3 in amino acids: CAWSVGGAVTEAFF. CDR3 in DNA: TGTGCCTGGAGTGTTGGGGGGGCCGTCACTGAAGCTTTCTTT. The variable domain in full, with the rest retrieved from reference TRBV30 and TRBJ1-1, is SQTIHQWPATLVQPVGSPLSLECTVEGTSNPNLYWYRQAAGRGLQLLFYSVGIGQISSEVPQNLSASRPQDRQFILSSKKLLLSDSGFYLCAWSVGGAVTEAFFGQGTRLTVV.

The chain has TRBV30 and TRBJ2-3, with D possibly being TRBD2 (6 bases). The germline CDR1 and CDR2 sequences are GTSNPN and SVGIG (reference sequence). The CDR3 runs to 12 residues. V gave up 7 bases and J gave up 5 bases, with 13 bases separating them. In DNA form, the CDR3 reads TGTGCCTCCCCAATCGGGAGAGATACGCAGTATTTT. Its translation is CASPIGRDTQYF.

This chain links TRBV7-3 with TRBJ2-7; the D gene is possibly TRBD2 (6 bases). With 0 bases removed from V and 1 base from J, the gap between germline ends came to 13 bases. This CDR3 comprises 16 residues. Germline V gene data show CDR1 as SGHTA and CDR2 as FQGTGA. The CDR3 loop is CASSLTGSGSSYEQYF. The CDR3 DNA sequence: TGTGCCAGCAGCTTAACGGGGAGCGGGTCTTCCTACGAGCAGTACTTC.

The rearrangement uses TRBV3-1 (or the pseudogene TRBV3-2) and TRBJ1-4, with D uncertain. CDR3 length: 14 residues. The germline CDR1 and CDR2 sequences are LGHDT and YNNKEL (reference sequence). V lost 4 bases and J 8 bases, leaving 14 bases between the germline ends. In nucleotides, the CDR3 is TGTGCCAGCAGCCCTCAATACCGGGAGGAAAAACTGTTTTTT. This gives the protein CASSPQYREEKLFF.

The chain carries TRBV30 and TRBJ2-7, with 11 bases aligning to TRBD1. This CDR3 spans 15 amino acids. With 4 bases clipped from V and 2 bases from J, the junction kept 7 bases outside the gene matches. The V gene's germline CDR1 is GTSNPN and CDR2 SVGIG (reference sequence). The CDR3 loop is CAWTRDRGAAYEQYF. CDR3 nucleotides: TGTGCCTGGACCCGGGACAGGGGGGCGGCCTACGAGCAGTACTTC.